Only a few counts were recorded for the clone carrying this TCR beta chain. Its antigen is not known. These data come from a study of radiotherapy plus CTLA-4 blockade in lung cancer. Study-wide background: Among patients, approximately 17% showed objective responses, and approximately 31% had disease control.

Assay: immunoSEQ multiplex PCR; the TCRdb copy retains only in-frame clones and omits some. The sample records about 93,000 clones, roughly 88% being singletons. CTLA-4 blockade using ipilimumab, together with focal radiation, was received by patients with chemo-refractory metastatic non-small-cell lung cancer. With 3 bases removed from V and 2 bases from J, the gap between germline ends came to 18 bases. Germline V gene lookup returns CDR1 SNHLY and CDR2 FYNNEI. The length of the CDR3 is 17 residues. Findings and caveats of the study: Blood saw expansion of tumor-derived TCR clones after radiotherapy plus ipilimumab. How blood T cell clones changed early, along with interferon-beta, reportedly forecast response best.

The receptor was isolated from a human donor with non-small cell lung cancer that progressed on radiotherapy plus ipilimumab. The chain employs TRBV2 and TRBJ2-3; D may be TRBD2 (5 bases). The starting material was peripheral blood, obtained from a patient treated with radiotherapy plus ipilimumab. DNA for the CDR3: TGTGCCAGCAGTGAGAGGGTAGAGGGCGGCCACACAGATACGCAGTATTTT. Encoded protein: CASSERVEGGHTDTQYF.